Below, 31 T cell receptor beta chains from the same sample are listed, as sequenced in a study of blood T cell repertoires in COVID-19. Here immunoSEQ multiplex PCR was the method, and the copy in TCRdb shows in-frame clones only, minus some. The sample lists over 200,000 clones; 88% were seen once. Sequencing used peripheral blood. These receptor sequences come from a woman aged 60 to 75 with acute or convalescent COVID-19.

This chain links TRBV5-4 with TRBJ1-1; D remains unclear. The CDR3 loop spans 13 amino acids. Germline values: CDR1 SGHNT, CDR2 YYREEE (reference sequence). The V and J ends lost 4 bases and 3 bases respectively, with 10 bases between them. The CDR3 sequence: CASSPRGYTEAFF. The CDR3, as DNA: TGTGCCAGCAGCCCTCGAGGGTACACTGAAGCTTTCTTT.

The chain has TRBV6-5 and TRBJ1-5; D is possibly TRBD1 (6 bases). Germline V gene lookup returns CDR1 MNHEY and CDR2 SVGAGI. The CDR3 totals 15 residues. V lost 11 bases and J lost 1, with 18 bases in between. CDR3 loop: CAGARGGLSNQPQHF. The CDR3 nucleotides read TGTGCCGGCGCGCGGGGGGGGCTGAGCAATCAGCCCCAGCATTTT.

V is TRBV3-1 (or the pseudogene TRBV3-2) and J is TRBJ1-2; TRBD1 aligns across 8 bases. The CDR3 length is 14 residues. Trimming cost V 2 bases and J 2 bases; bases outside gene matches: 1. The germline CDR1 and CDR2 sequences are LGHDT and YNNKEL (reference sequence). CDR3 loop: CASSQRQGNYGYTF. Written as DNA, the CDR3 is TGTGCCAGCAGCCAAAGACAGGGGAACTATGGCTACACCTTC.

The V gene is TRBV5-1, the J gene TRBJ2-3; perhaps TRBD1 as D (5 bases). The CDR3 contains 14 residues. V was cut by 2 bases and J by 2 bases, with 9 bases left in between. Germline assignment: CDR1 SGHRS and CDR2 YFSETQ. CDR3 nucleotide sequence: TGCGCCAGCAGCTTTACAGGAATCACAGATACGCAGTATTTT. This sequence encodes CASSFTGITDTQYF.

The chain couples TRBV20-1 to TRBJ2-1; D might be TRBD2 (5 bases). Trimming shortened V by 7 bases and J by 10 bases, and 14 bases separated the two germline ends. The CDR3 totals 11 residues. Germline lookup yields CDR1 DFQATT and CDR2 SNEGSKA (reference sequence). The CDR3 spells CSDNPAGEQFF. DNA of the CDR3: TGCAGTGATAACCCCGCGGGCGAGCAGTTCTTC.

The chain has TRBV19 and TRBJ1-2; 9 bases match TRBD1. The CDR3 sequence is 16 residues long. Germline CDR1 LNHDA, CDR2 SQIVND (reference sequence). Unmatched junction bases numbered 7, after V lost 3 bases and J lost 2 bases. CDR3 sequence reads: CASSIVGQGRNYGYTF. The CDR3 DNA reads as TGTGCCAGTAGTATCGTGGGACAGGGTAGAAACTATGGCTACACCTTC. The variable domain in full, completed from reference TRBV19 and TRBJ1-2, reads DGGITQSPKYLFRKEGQNVTLSCEQNLNHDAMYWYRQDPGQGLRLIYYSQIVNDFQKGDIAEGYSVSREKKESFPLTVTSAQKNPTAFYLCASSIVGQGRNYGYTFGSGTRLTVV.

The chain links TRBV19 to TRBJ1-4; a possible D gene is TRBD1 (5 bases). The germline V and J ends were trimmed by 6 bases and 5 bases, with 13 bases remaining between them. The CDR3 runs 14 residues. Germline V gene data show CDR1 as LNHDA and CDR2 as SQIVND (reference sequence). Here the CDR3 reads CASRETAENEKLFF. The DNA of the CDR3 is TGTGCCAGTAGAGAGACAGCCGAAAATGAAAAACTGTTTTTT.

V gene TRBV27 combines with J gene TRBJ2-1, with 11 bases aligning to TRBD2. Germline CDR1 reads MNHEY; CDR2 reads SMNVEV (reference sequence). The V gene end was trimmed by 6 bases and the J gene end by 10 bases; junction bases not matched to a gene: 8. The CDR3 loop spans 14 amino acids. The CDR3 loop reads CASSLGWTSGEQFF. The CDR3 DNA reads as TGTGCCAGCAGCTTAGGGTGGACTAGCGGGGAGCAGTTCTTC.

The V call is TRBV30, the J call TRBJ1-5; maybe TRBD1 (6 bases). Germline V gene lookup returns CDR1 GTSNPN and CDR2 SVGIG (reference sequence). CDR3 length: 15 residues. V lost 4 bases and J lost 0, with 13 bases in between. CDR3 amino acids: CAWKTGSYSNQPQHF. Written as DNA, the CDR3 is TGTGCCTGGAAAACAGGGTCTTATAGCAATCAGCCCCAGCATTTT.

The chain recombines TRBV4-2 with TRBJ1-4, with no clear D. Germline CDR1 is LGHNA and CDR2 is YNFKEQ. The CDR3 is 15 residues long. Between the trimmed V and J ends, which lost 0 bases and 8 bases, there was a span of 13 bases. The CDR3 is CASSQDRHPGEKLFF. CDR3 nucleotide sequence: TGTGCCAGCAGCCAAGACCGGCACCCCGGGGAAAAACTGTTTTTT.

The chain uses TRBV6-4 and TRBJ1-2; a weak D match, TRBD1 (6 bases). V dropped 5 bases and J dropped 2 bases, with 9 bases sitting between them. The CDR3 consists of 13 residues. CDR1 MRHNA and CDR2 SNTAGT come from the germline V gene. This CDR3 reads CASSPGTNYGYTF. CDR3 DNA sequence: TGTGCCAGCAGTCCCGGGACAAACTATGGCTACACCTTC.

This chain connects TRBV11-2 to TRBJ1-4, with a possible D match to TRBD1 (5 bases). V was pared by 5 bases and J by 8 bases, with 15 bases between. The CDR3 has 14 residues. CDR1 and CDR2 from the germline V gene are SGHAT and FQNNGV. The CDR3 spells CASSARGGGEKLFF. Here the CDR3 DNA reads TGTGCCAGCAGCGCCCGTGGGGGAGGGGAAAAACTGTTTTTT. Full variable domain (rest looked up from reference TRBV11-2 and TRBJ1-4): EAGVAQSPRYKIIEKRQSVAFWCNPISGHATLYWYQQILGQGPKLLIQFQNNGVVDDSQLPKDRFSAERLKGVDSTLKIQPAKLEDSAVYLCASSARGGGEKLFFGSGTQLSVL.

The genes are TRBV21-1 and TRBJ2-5; the listed D gene, TRBD1, was not tested against the DNA. TRBV21-1 is annotated as a pseudogene. The CDR3 covers 15 residues. CDR3 in DNA: TGTGCCAGCAAAGGGGACAGGGGAGTGGGAGAGACCCAGTACTTC. Translating gives CASKGDRGVGETQYF.

V and J are TRBV7-6 and TRBJ1-1; the D gene is possibly TRBD1 (5 bases). CDR1 is SGHVS and CDR2 is FNYEAQ in the germline V gene. The V end lost 5 bases, the J end lost 1 base, and 17 bases lay between the germline ends. CDR3 size: 16 residues. This CDR3 reads CASSPGLGGGNTEAFF. CDR3 bases: TGTGCCAGCAGCCCCGGACTTGGGGGGGGGAACACTGAAGCTTTCTTT. Complete variable domain (other parts from reference TRBV7-6 and TRBJ1-1): GAGVSQSPRYKVTKRGQDVALRCDPISGHVSLYWYRQALGQGPEFLTYFNYEAQQDKSGLPNDRFSAERPEGSISTLTIQRTEQRDSAMYRCASSPGLGGGNTEAFFGQGTRLTVV.

This clone was detected once. The chain has TRBV28 and TRBJ2-3; 7 bases fit TRBD2. Looked up from germline, CDR1 is MDHEN and CDR2 is SYDVKM. There are 16 residues in the CDR3. The V and J ends lost 3 bases and 6 bases, in that order; junction bases with no gene match: 12. Written as DNA, the CDR3 is TGTGCCAGCAGTTTGAGTAGCGGCGGGAGTACGGATACGCAGTATTTT. Protein: CASSLSSGGSTDTQYF.

The rearrangement joins TRBV24-1 to TRBJ2-5; D uncertain. This CDR3 is 16 amino acids long. CDR1 KGHDR and CDR2 SFDVKD come from the germline V gene. Trimming took 4 bases from V and 5 from J, leaving 19 bases between them. The CDR3 region has the DNA TGTGCCACCAGTGACCCTCGAGGAGACTTGATGGAGACCCAGTACTTC. Residues: CATSDPRGDLMETQYF.

The chain carries TRBV12-3 or TRBV12-4 and TRBJ1-2; D unresolved. Trimming removed 5 bases from V and 8 bases from J, with 9 bases in between. The CDR3 contains 11 residues. The CDR3 spells CASSQRRGYTF. In nucleotides, the CDR3 is TGTGCCAGCAGTCAGAGGAGAGGCTACACCTTC.

This sequence joins TRBV19 and TRBJ1-1; 9 positions agree with TRBD1. This CDR3 has 13 amino acids. Germline CDR1 LNHDA, CDR2 SQIVND (reference sequence). With 5 bases clipped from V and 5 bases from J, the junction kept 3 bases outside the gene matches. The CDR3 loop reads CASSAGTGTEAFF. In DNA, the CDR3 is TGTGCCAGTAGTGCCGGGACAGGGACTGAAGCTTTCTTT.

The chain recombines TRBV3-1 (or the pseudogene TRBV3-2) with TRBJ2-3; 12 bases line up with TRBD2. Germline CDR1 reads LGHDT; CDR2 reads YNNKEL (reference sequence). This CDR3 region has 16 residues. V was clipped by 0 bases and J by 7 bases; unmatched bases: 5. The CDR3 DNA is TGTGCCAGCAGCCAAGAACTAGCGGGAGGAGGAAATACGCAGTATTTT. It is translated as CASSQELAGGGNTQYF.

The CDR3 bases are TGTGCCAGTAGTTCGACAGGCATTCTCTACGAGCAGTACTTC. Translation: CASSSTGILYEQYF. The chain carries TRBV19 and TRBJ2-7; possible D gene TRBD1, 6 bases. Deletions cut 5 bases from V and 3 bases from J, with 14 bases between. In germline, CDR1 is LNHDA, CDR2 SQIVND (reference sequence). The CDR3 length is 14 residues.

The chain employs TRBV2 and TRBJ1-2; D gene unclear. V was pared by 4 bases and J by 8 bases, with 17 bases between. The CDR3 is 14 amino acids. CDR1 and CDR2 from the germline V gene are SNHLY and FYNNEI. The CDR3 bases are TGTGCCAGCAGTGCCCAGGCGGGTCTCGGGGGCTACACCTTC. Translating gives CASSAQAGLGGYTF.

The genes are TRBV4-3 and TRBJ1-1; no definite D call. Germline V gene lookup returns CDR1 LGHNA and CDR2 YSLEER. This CDR3 comprises 13 residues. V lost 5 bases, J lost 3 bases, and 10 bases lay in between. The CDR3 sequence: CASSFRLDTEAFF. The CDR3 bases are TGCGCCAGCAGCTTCCGGTTGGACACTGAAGCTTTCTTT.

The rearrangement joins TRBV5-1 to TRBJ2-7; TRBD1 aligns across 9 bases. The CDR3 totals 15 residues. The germline V gene encodes CDR1 SGHRS and CDR2 YFSETQ. V gave up 4 bases and J gave up 7 bases; unmatched junction bases: 12. CDR3 residues: CASSQFRQGEGEQYF. CDR3 nucleotides: TGCGCCAGCAGCCAATTTCGACAGGGGGAAGGGGAGCAGTACTTC.

A remark on this clone: Sequence at one end of the junction differs from germline and may be a read error. As DNA, the CDR3 is TGTGCCAGCAGCTTGTTTTCCAGGGTAAACTCTGGCTACACCTTC. This translates into CASSLFSRVNSGYTF. The chain is built from TRBV5-4 and TRBJ1-2, with D possibly TRBD1 on 5 matching bases. Germline loops: CDR1 SGHNT, CDR2 YYREEE (reference sequence). The CDR3 runs to 15 residues.

The gene calls are TRBV2 and TRBJ1-2, with D unresolved. This CDR3 has 13 amino acids. Trimming pared 6 bases from V and 0 bases from J, leaving 8 bases between. Germline CDR1 is SNHLY and CDR2 is FYNNEI. This CDR3 reads CASRAQSNYGYTF. CDR3 sequence (DNA): TGTGCCAGCAGGGCACAATCTAACTATGGCTACACCTTC.

In its sample, this clone was seen a few times. The chain joins TRBV9 to TRBJ1-2, with 7 bases identical to TRBD1. The CDR3 totals 14 residues. V shed 3 bases and J 6 bases; nucleotides not matched to a gene: 8. The germline V gene encodes CDR1 SGDLS and CDR2 YYNGEE. CDR3 protein: CASSALRGRDGYTF. In DNA, the CDR3 is TGTGCCAGCAGCGCCCTTAGGGGGCGAGATGGCTACACCTTC.

The rearrangement uses TRBV7-8 and TRBJ2-7; 9 positions agree with TRBD2. Trimming removed 1 base from V and 9 bases from J; junction bases left unmatched: 10. Looked up from germline, CDR1 is SGHVS and CDR2 is FQNEAQ. The CDR3 consists of 15 residues. The CDR3 nucleotides are TGTGCCAGCAGCTTAGGGAGCGCGGCACTAGCGGGGCAGTACTTC. As protein: CASSLGSAALAGQYF.

The gene calls are TRBV6-6 and TRBJ2-3; 8 bases are shared with TRBD1. V trimming: 6 bases; J trimming: 3 bases; junction bases outside the gene matches: 2. The CDR3 is made up of 13 amino acids. CDR1 and CDR2 (germline): MNHNY, SVGAGI (reference sequence). The chain's CDR3 is CASSRQGTDTQYF. In DNA form, the CDR3 reads TGTGCCAGCAGCAGACAGGGGACAGATACGCAGTATTTT.

The chain uses TRBV5-4 and TRBJ2-4, with 9 positions matching TRBD1. After removal of 0 bases from V and 6 bases from J, the junction contained 4 bases not matched to a gene. The CDR3 is 15 amino acids. Looked up from germline, CDR1 is SGHNT and CDR2 is YYREEE (reference sequence). CDR3 in amino acids: CASSLDRGPGNIQYF. In nucleotides, the CDR3 is TGTGCCAGCAGCTTGGACAGGGGGCCAGGAAACATTCAGTACTTC. Full variable domain (remainder filled in from reference TRBV5-4 and TRBJ2-4): ETGVTQSPTHLIKTRGQQVTLRCSSQSGHNTVSWYQQALGQGPQFIFQYYREEENGRGNFPPRFSGLQFPNYSSELNVNALELDDSALYLCASSLDRGPGNIQYFGAGTRLSVL.

The CDR3 region has the DNA TGTGCCAGCAGCCCATTAGCGGGAGTCACAGATACGCAGTATTTT. As protein: CASSPLAGVTDTQYF. The V call is TRBV7-9, the J call TRBJ2-3, with TRBD2 matching over 9 bases. V dropped 5 bases and J dropped 2; count of bases not matched to a gene: 5. There are 15 residues in the CDR3. Germline CDR1 SEHNR, CDR2 FQNEAQ (reference sequence).

The V gene is TRBV19, the J gene TRBJ1-1; unclear D gene. The V gene lost 0 bases and the J gene lost 4 bases, with 9 bases spanning the gap. Per germline, CDR1 LNHDA and CDR2 SQIVND (reference sequence). The CDR3 covers 14 residues. The CDR3 protein is CASSIDRGLTEAFF. The DNA of the CDR3 is TGTGCCAGTAGTATAGACAGAGGGCTCACTGAAGCTTTCTTT. Full variable domain (missing parts from reference TRBV19 and TRBJ1-1): DGGITQSPKYLFRKEGQNVTLSCEQNLNHDAMYWYRQDPGQGLRLIYYSQIVNDFQKGDIAEGYSVSREKKESFPLTVTSAQKNPTAFYLCASSIDRGLTEAFFGQGTRLTVV.